The 4 T cell receptor beta chains listed next were all sequenced from one sample in a study of cytomegalovirus exposure and HLA in healthy donors. In the PCR, 60 Vbeta and 13 Jbeta primers were used. TCRdb's table, derived via immunoSEQ multiplex PCR, lists solely in-frame clones and lacks some. The table has about 160,000 clones, more than 70% seen once. The sample comprised PBMCs. The receptors derive from a man in his 60s in good health and CMV-seronegative.

The chain is built from TRBV28 and TRBJ2-1, with 8 bases that match TRBD1. The CDR3 has 16 residues. The V segment lost 3 bases and the J segment 6 bases; nucleotides outside the gene matches: 10. Germline V gene lookup returns CDR1 MDHEN and CDR2 SYDVKM. CDR3 nucleotide sequence: TGTGCCAGCAGTTTCAGGACAGGGAGGTTCGGCAATGAGCAGTTCTTC. This encodes CASSFRTGRFGNEQFF.

This clone was counted a single time. J is TRBJ1-5 and V is TRBV10-3; 10 nucleotides match TRBD1. This CDR3 has 17 residues. Germline values: CDR1 ENHRY, CDR2 SYGVKD. The ends lost 0 bases at V and 2 bases at J; junction bases unmatched: 4. Here the CDR3 reads CAISESGDRGGNQPQHF. The CDR3 coding sequence is TGTGCCATCAGTGAGTCAGGGGACAGGGGCGGCAATCAGCCCCAGCATTTT.

The chain joins TRBV18 to TRBJ2-7; tentatively, D is TRBD2 (5 bases). CDR1 and CDR2 from the germline V gene are KGHSH and LQKENI. The CDR3 contains 14 residues. V was cut by 0 bases and J by 5 bases, with 11 bases left in between. The CDR3 coding sequence is TGTGCCAGCTCACCACCGGAAGGGAGCCACGAGCAGTACTTC. Translation: CASSPPEGSHEQYF.

This chain connects TRBV7-9 to TRBJ2-1, with TRBD2 identical over 8 bases. Trimming at V came to 10 bases and at J to 7 bases, leaving 15 bases not matched to a gene. In germline, CDR1 is SEHNR, CDR2 FQNEAQ (reference sequence). The CDR3 covers 15 residues. CDR3 protein: CATKSFSGTRNEQFF. The CDR3 nucleotides are TGTGCCACCAAATCGTTTAGCGGGACGCGTAATGAGCAGTTCTTC.